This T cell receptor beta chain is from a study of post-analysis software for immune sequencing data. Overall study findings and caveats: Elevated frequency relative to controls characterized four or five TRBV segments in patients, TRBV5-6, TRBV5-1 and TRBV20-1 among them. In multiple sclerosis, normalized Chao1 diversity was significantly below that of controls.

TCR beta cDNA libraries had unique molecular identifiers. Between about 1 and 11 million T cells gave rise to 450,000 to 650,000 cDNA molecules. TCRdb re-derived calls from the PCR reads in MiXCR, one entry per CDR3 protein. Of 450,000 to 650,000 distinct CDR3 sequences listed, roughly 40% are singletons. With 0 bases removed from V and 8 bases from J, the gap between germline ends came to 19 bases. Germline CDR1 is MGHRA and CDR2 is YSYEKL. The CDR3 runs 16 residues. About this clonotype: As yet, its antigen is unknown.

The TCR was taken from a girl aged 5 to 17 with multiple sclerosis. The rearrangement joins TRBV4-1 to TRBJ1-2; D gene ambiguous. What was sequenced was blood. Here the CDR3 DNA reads TGCGCCAGCAGCCAAGATCGAATTGAGGCGCTCAGGGGCTACACCTTC. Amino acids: CASSQDRIEALRGYTF.